These T cell receptor beta chains were read from a single sample in a study of T-cell reconstitution after alpha-beta-depleted transplantation in children. TCRdb processed the PCR reads anew with MiXCR; each CDR3 protein has one entry. The profile covers 640,000 or so distinct CDR3 sequences, with roughly 15% appearing a single time and around 0.96% taken by the ten largest. The source material was PBMCs from the stem cell graft donor, sampled from the stem cell graft. The receptors come from a human donor who donated a stem cell graft to a child with acute myeloid leukemia. The CDR3 runs from the conserved cysteine through the conserved F or W. D genes are given only for firm matches. Where a row states a size, it is once, few, many or the class of an expanded clone; other rows omit it.

CDR3	DNA	D	V	J	size
CASSLALGGSGTEAFF	TGTGCCAGCAGCTTAGCGCTGGGGGGCTCGGGCACTGAAGCTTTCTTT	-	TRBV7-9	TRBJ1-1	few
CASSLDHRVTDTQYF	TGTGCCAGCAGTCTGGACCACCGAGTCACAGATACGCAGTATTTT	-	TRBV28	TRBJ2-3	-
CASSRDRVWDTGELFF	TGTGCCAGCAGTCGGGACAGGGTTTGGGACACCGGGGAGCTGTTTTTT	TRBD1	TRBV12-3/TRBV12-4	TRBJ2-2	-
CASGQGSSEQFF	TGTGCCAGTGGACAGGGGTCATCTGAGCAGTTCTTC	TRBD1	TRBV28	TRBJ2-1	many
CAGSPLPGYLFYGYTF	TGTGCCGGCAGCCCCCTACCGGGCTACCTTTTTTATGGCTACACCTTC	-	TRBV7-7	TRBJ1-2	-
CASSGGHTQYF	TGTGCCAGCAGCGGGGGACATACGCAGTATTTT	-	TRBV25-1	TRBJ2-3	few
CASSFPTYYNEQFF	TGTGCCAGCAGTTTTCCCACGTACTACAATGAGCAGTTCTTC	-	TRBV6-2/TRBV6-3	TRBJ2-1	-
CSARNAGVMETQYF	TGCAGTGCTAGAAATGCGGGGGTGATGGAGACCCAGTACTTC	TRBD2	TRBV20-1	TRBJ2-5	many
CASSAGGNTIYF	TGTGCCAGCAGTGCTGGTGGAAACACCATATATTTT	-	TRBV25-1	TRBJ1-3	many
CASKTGGEGNEQYF	TGTGCGAGCAAGACAGGGGGCGAGGGGAACGAGCAGTACTTC	TRBD1	TRBV12-3/TRBV12-4	TRBJ2-7	-
CASSDPGAGRRNEQFF	TGTGCCAGCAGCGACCCCGGGGCAGGGCGTAGGAATGAGCAGTTCTTC	-	TRBV12-3/TRBV12-4	TRBJ2-1	-
CASSRPGPSNNEQFF	TGTGCCAGCAGCCGACCCGGTCCCTCAAACAATGAGCAGTTCTTC	-	TRBV7-2	TRBJ2-1	many
CSAKLAGSSYEQYF	TGCAGTGCCAAACTAGCGGGGTCGTCCTACGAGCAGTACTTC	TRBD2	TRBV20-1	TRBJ2-7	many
CASTTDRDNQPQHF	TGTGCCAGTACTACAGACAGGGACAATCAGCCCCAGCATTTT	TRBD1	TRBV19	TRBJ1-5	-
CASSQDPHGGNEQFF	TGCGCCAGCAGCCAAGATCCCCACGGGGGCAATGAGCAGTTCTTC	-	TRBV4-3	TRBJ2-1	-
CASSLFAGGINEQFF	TGTGCCAGCAGCTTATTTGCGGGGGGTATCAATGAGCAGTTCTTC	TRBD2	TRBV7-3	TRBJ2-1	-
CASSLIGVGNEQFF	TGTGCCAGCAGCTTAATTGGGGTCGGCAATGAGCAGTTCTTC	-	TRBV7-2	TRBJ2-1	-
CASGQVNQPQHF	TGTGCCAGCGGACAGGTGAATCAGCCCCAGCATTTT	TRBD1	TRBV6-2/TRBV6-3	TRBJ1-5	-
CSATHRGTRALHEQFF	TGCAGTGCTACACACCGGGGGACTCGCGCCCTGCATGAGCAGTTCTTC	-	TRBV20-1	TRBJ2-1	many
CSAVDRANTF	TGCAGTGCTGTCGACAGGGCGAACACCTTC	TRBD1	TRBV20-1	TRBJ1-2	many
CASSLPGSKTDTQYF	TGTGCCAGCAGCTTACCGGGAAGTAAGACAGATACGCAGTATTTT	-	TRBV7-2	TRBJ2-3	-
CASSLRQGPMNTEAFF	TGTGCCAGCAGTCTCCGACAGGGCCCCATGAACACTGAAGCTTTCTTT	TRBD1	TRBV12-3/TRBV12-4	TRBJ1-1	few
CSARDSGQGSGYTF	TGCAGTGCTAGAGATTCGGGACAGGGCAGTGGCTACACCTTC	TRBD1	TRBV20-1	TRBJ1-2	many
CASSPAGLREQYF	TGTGCCAGCAGCCCGGCGGGTCTTCGCGAGCAGTACTTC	-	TRBV7-2	TRBJ2-7	many
CASRSPGVLAGETQYF	TGTGCCAGCAGATCTCCCGGGGTTCTAGCCGGAGAGACCCAGTACTTC	-	TRBV5-5	TRBJ2-5	many
CASSESPGYEQYF	TGTGCCAGCAGTGAATCACCGGGATACGAGCAGTACTTC	-	TRBV25-1	TRBJ2-7	many
CASSLFPGSGETQYF	TGCGCCAGCAGCTTGTTTCCGGGGTCGGGCGAGACCCAGTACTTC	-	TRBV5-1	TRBJ2-5	few
CAAHGRGAFF	TGTGCCGCTCACGGTAGGGGAGCTTTCTTT	-	TRBV30	TRBJ1-1	few
CASSFGPSWGNTEAFF	TGCGCCAGCAGCTTCGGACCGAGCTGGGGGAACACTGAAGCTTTCTTT	-	TRBV5-1	TRBJ1-1	many
CASSDGGSHTYEQYF	TGTGCCAGCAGTGACGGGGGGTCACATACCTACGAGCAGTACTTC	TRBD2	TRBV12-3/TRBV12-4	TRBJ2-7	few
CSARPSREQPSVYNEQFF	TGCAGTGCTAGACCCTCCAGGGAACAGCCGAGCGTGTACAATGAGCAGTTCTTC	-	TRBV20-1	TRBJ2-1	-
CASSTTPDLYYEQYF	TGTGCCAGCAGCACTACCCCGGACCTTTACTACGAGCAGTACTTC	-	TRBV6-1	TRBJ2-7	many
CSASRVRGDANQPQHF	TGCAGTGCTAGTAGGGTCAGGGGGGACGCCAATCAGCCCCAGCATTTT	TRBD1	TRBV20-1	TRBJ1-5	-
CASSPGGGGNQPQHF	TGTGCCAGCAGCCCCGGCGGAGGGGGGAATCAGCCCCAGCATTTT	-	TRBV7-2	TRBJ1-5	many
CASSLGGVWNYGYTF	TGTGCCAGCAGCTTAGGGGGTGTCTGGAACTATGGCTACACCTTC	-	TRBV7-7	TRBJ1-2	-
CASSLEPPRAFF	TGTGCCAGCAGTTTAGAGCCTCCAAGAGCTTTCTTT	-	TRBV12-3/TRBV12-4	TRBJ1-1	many
CASTPGLAGYNEQFF	TGTGCCAGCACCCCGGGACTAGCGGGGTACAATGAGCAGTTCTTC	TRBD2	TRBV2	TRBJ2-1	few
CASSLGGSNYGYTF	TGTGCCAGCAGCTTGGGAGGGTCGAACTATGGCTACACCTTC	-	TRBV5-5	TRBJ1-2	many
CSAATSGASAEQYF	TGCAGTGCCGCGACTAGCGGGGCGTCTGCGGAGCAGTACTTC	TRBD2	TRBV20-1	TRBJ2-7	many
CASSQDKAGKDTQYF	TGCGCCAGCAGCCAAGATAAAGCGGGCAAGGATACGCAGTATTTT	-	TRBV4-3	TRBJ2-3	many
CASSFAGGDTQYF	TGTGCCAGCAGCTTCGCAGGGGGAGATACGCAGTATTTT	TRBD1	TRBV7-3	TRBJ2-3	few
CASSSPSKGTGELFF	TGTGCCAGCAGTTCCCCATCCAAGGGCACCGGGGAGCTGTTTTTT	-	TRBV12-3/TRBV12-4	TRBJ2-2	many
CASRPSGTGLTDTQYF	TGTGCCAGCAGACCTTCGGGGACAGGACTCACAGATACGCAGTATTTT	TRBD1	TRBV27	TRBJ2-3	few
CASSLMGLAGYNEQFF	TGCGCCAGCAGCTTGATGGGACTAGCGGGGTACAATGAGCAGTTCTTC	TRBD2	TRBV5-1	TRBJ2-1	few
CASSQFPRDVGTEAFF	TGCGCCAGCAGCCAATTTCCCAGGGACGTAGGCACTGAAGCTTTCTTT	-	TRBV5-1	TRBJ1-1	many
CASSSRRPEKFF	TGTGCCAGCAGCAGCCGGCGCCCTGAAAAGTTCTTC	-	TRBV7-2	TRBJ2-1	-
CSVFSTNEKLFF	TGCAGCGTTTTTTCAACTAATGAAAAACTGTTTTTT	-	TRBV29-1	TRBJ1-4	few
CASSGTGGWNTEAFF	TGCGCCAGCAGCGGAACAGGGGGTTGGAACACTGAAGCTTTCTTT	TRBD1	TRBV5-1	TRBJ1-1	many
CASSIDQNTDTQYF	TGTGCCAGCAGCATAGACCAGAACACAGATACGCAGTATTTT	-	TRBV7-2	TRBJ2-3	many
CASSYGLAGSSYEQYF	TGTGCCAGCAGTTACGGACTAGCGGGTTCGTCCTACGAGCAGTACTTC	TRBD2	TRBV6-2/TRBV6-3	TRBJ2-7	-
CASSSQPDEQFF	TGTGCCAGCAGCTCCCAACCGGACGAGCAGTTCTTC	-	TRBV7-9	TRBJ2-1	-
CASSLVGQGRNNEQFF	TGCGCCAGCAGCCTTGTTGGGCAGGGGCGCAACAATGAGCAGTTCTTC	-	TRBV4-1	TRBJ2-1	-
CASSHRGGEPQHF	TGTGCCAGCAGCCATAGGGGCGGAGAGCCCCAGCATTTT	-	TRBV4-2	TRBJ1-5	few
CASSYSGQRNSPLHF	TGTGCCAGCAGTTACTCGGGACAGAGAAATTCACCCCTCCACTTT	TRBD1	TRBV6-5	TRBJ1-6	few
CSAGDARADTEAFF	TGCAGTGCCGGGGACGCCCGAGCGGACACTGAAGCTTTCTTT	-	TRBV20-1	TRBJ1-1	many
CASRLTGVYEQYF	TGTGCCAGCAGACTAACAGGGGTCTACGAGCAGTACTTC	TRBD1	TRBV12-3/TRBV12-4	TRBJ2-7	-
CASSKKVAARPYSYEQYF	TGTGCCAGCAGCAAAAAGGTCGCGGCACGACCTTACTCCTACGAGCAGTACTTC	-	TRBV21-1	TRBJ2-7	-